In its sample, the clone carrying this TCR beta chain was seen many times. The data derive from a study of Graves' ophthalmopathy and Graves' hyperthyroidism. TCR beta CDR3 amplification used RNA transcripts. A first-round RT-PCR used HTBI primers, followed by a second-round multiplex PCR. TCRdb analysed the multiplex PCR reads with MiXCR anew, one entry per CDR3 protein. Of about 370,000 distinct CDR3 sequences listed, approximately 17% are singletons. V was clipped by 8 bases and J by 2 bases, with 16 bases between them. CDR1 and CDR2 (germline): MDHEN, SYDVKM. The CDR3 is 15 residues long. The sequenced material came from peripheral blood. The clonotype comes from an adult woman with stable Graves' hyperthyroidism. The gene calls are TRBV28 and TRBJ1-5, with a tentative D call TRBD1 (5 bases). The CDR3 loop is CASGFEGGGNQPQHF. CDR3 sequence (DNA): TGTGCCAGCGGGTTCGAGGGAGGGGGCAATCAGCCCCAGCATTTT.